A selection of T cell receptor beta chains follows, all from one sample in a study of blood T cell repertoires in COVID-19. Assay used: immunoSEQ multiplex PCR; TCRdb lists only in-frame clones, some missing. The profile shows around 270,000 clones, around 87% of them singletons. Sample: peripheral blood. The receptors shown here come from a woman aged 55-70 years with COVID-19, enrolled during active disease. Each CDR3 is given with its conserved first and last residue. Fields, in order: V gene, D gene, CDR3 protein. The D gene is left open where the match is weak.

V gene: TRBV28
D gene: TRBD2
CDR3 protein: CASSPGTSGSYEQYF

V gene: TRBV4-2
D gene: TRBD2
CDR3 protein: CASSQEGGVREQYF

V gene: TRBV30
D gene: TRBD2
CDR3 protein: CAWSGRDGYEQYF

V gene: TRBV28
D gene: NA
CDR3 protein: CASSFRLNYGYTF

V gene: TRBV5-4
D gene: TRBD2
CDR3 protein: CASSRPGPGLAGVSYNEQFF

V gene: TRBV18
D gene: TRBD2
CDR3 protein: CASSPIAGVNNEQFF

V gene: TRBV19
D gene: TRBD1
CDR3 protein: CASSTRTGASYNEQFF

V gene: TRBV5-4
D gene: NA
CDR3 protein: CASSLPSEKTQYF

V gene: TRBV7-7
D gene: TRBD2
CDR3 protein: CASSPGLAGGGTDTQYF

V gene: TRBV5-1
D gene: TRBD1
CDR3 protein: CASSFGQGVTEAFF

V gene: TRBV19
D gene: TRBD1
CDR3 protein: CASRTGGRAGELFF

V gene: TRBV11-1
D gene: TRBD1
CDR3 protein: CASSPGTGSRKNIQYF

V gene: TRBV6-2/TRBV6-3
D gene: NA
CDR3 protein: CASSDPQGLRSSGYTF

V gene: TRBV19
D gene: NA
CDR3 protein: CASSTGVYTGELFF

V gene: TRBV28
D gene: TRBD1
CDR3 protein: CASSLGQGRAEAFF

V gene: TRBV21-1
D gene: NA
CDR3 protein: CASSTTGISNQPQHF

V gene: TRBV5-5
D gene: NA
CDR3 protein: CASSMPFKSGGYNEQFF

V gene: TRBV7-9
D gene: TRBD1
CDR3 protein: CASSDGQGARNTEAFF

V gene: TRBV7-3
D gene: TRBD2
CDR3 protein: CASSLWTSGRTGGSYNEQFF

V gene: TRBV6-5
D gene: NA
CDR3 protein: CASSYSFQMDTEAFF

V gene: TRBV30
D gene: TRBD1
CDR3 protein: CAWTRKGTEQATEAFF

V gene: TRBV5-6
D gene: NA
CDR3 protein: CASSPTDSPNSPLHF

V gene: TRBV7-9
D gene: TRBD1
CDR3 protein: CASSGGTGTETQYF

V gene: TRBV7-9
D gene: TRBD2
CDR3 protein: CASSLGTSGRALDTQYF

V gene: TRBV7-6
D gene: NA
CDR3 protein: CASSPRQVTNYNEQFF

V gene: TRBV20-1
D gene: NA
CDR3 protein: CSARDYEAFF

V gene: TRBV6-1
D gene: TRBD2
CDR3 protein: CASSEAGGVTGELFF

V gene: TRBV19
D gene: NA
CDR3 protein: CASSWGGRQNSYEQYF

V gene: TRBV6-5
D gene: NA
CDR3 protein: CASSYPDSRVVAFF

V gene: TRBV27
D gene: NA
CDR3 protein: CASSTPPLQGWLSNQPQHF

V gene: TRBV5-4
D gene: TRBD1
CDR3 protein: CASSRRGGQPQETQYF

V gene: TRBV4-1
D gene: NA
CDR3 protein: CASSQDLWDTLRRYEQYF

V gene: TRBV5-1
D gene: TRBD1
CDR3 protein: CASSLADTGGSTDTQYF

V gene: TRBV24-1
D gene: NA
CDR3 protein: CATSDSTRREAFF

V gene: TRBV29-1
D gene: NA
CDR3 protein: CSDKHGTDTQYF

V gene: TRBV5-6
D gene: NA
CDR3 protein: CASSSQGFEINSPLHF

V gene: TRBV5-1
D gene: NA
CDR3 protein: CASSLGLVAYEQYF

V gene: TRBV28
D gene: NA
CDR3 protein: CASSGIGGSYEQYF

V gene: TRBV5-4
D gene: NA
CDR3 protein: CASSPGARSSYNEQFF

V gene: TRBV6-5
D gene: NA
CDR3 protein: CASRTTGFGYTF

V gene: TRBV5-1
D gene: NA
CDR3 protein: CASSSPGQGGETQYF

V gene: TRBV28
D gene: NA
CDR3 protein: CASSFSRLGLSRAGELFF

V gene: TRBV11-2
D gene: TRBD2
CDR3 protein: CASSLGSSGSHEQFF

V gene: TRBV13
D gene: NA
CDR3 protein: CASSLGRGPGANVLTF

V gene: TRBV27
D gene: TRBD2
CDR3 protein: CASWTSGRPLSTDTQYF

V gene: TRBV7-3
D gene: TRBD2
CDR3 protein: CASSPTPHGTSGRSNEQFF

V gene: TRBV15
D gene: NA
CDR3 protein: CATSLHIEPGELFF

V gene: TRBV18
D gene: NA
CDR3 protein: CASSPEPRSNQPQHF

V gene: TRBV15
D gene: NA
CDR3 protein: CATSGRTAYNEQFF

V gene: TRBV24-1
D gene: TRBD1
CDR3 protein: CATSARTGVGGYTF

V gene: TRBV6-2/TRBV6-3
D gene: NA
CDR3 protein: CASSYSPRFNYGYTF

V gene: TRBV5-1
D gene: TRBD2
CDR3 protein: CASSSIRVAGGAGELFF

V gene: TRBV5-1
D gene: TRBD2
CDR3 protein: CASRIAGYYNEQFF

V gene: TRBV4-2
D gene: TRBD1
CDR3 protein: CASSPAGQGRSNYGYTF

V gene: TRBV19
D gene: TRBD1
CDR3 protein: CASSTPGQWVQPQHF